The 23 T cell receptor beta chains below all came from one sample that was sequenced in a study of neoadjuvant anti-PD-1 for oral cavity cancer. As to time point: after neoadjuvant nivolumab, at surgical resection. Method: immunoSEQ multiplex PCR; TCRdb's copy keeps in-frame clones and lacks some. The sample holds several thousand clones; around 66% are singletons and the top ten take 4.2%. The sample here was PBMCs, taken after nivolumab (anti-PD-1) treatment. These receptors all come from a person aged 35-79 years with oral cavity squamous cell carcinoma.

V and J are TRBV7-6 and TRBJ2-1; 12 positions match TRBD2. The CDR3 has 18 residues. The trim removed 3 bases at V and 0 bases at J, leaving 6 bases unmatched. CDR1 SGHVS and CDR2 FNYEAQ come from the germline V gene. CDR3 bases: TGTGCCAGCAGCTTGAGACTAGCGGGGGCGAGCTCCTACAATGAGCAGTTCTTC. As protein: CASSLRLAGASSYNEQFF. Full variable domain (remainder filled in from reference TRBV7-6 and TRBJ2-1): GAGVSQSPRYKVTKRGQDVALRCDPISGHVSLYWYRQALGQGPEFLTYFNYEAQQDKSGLPNDRFSAERPEGSISTLTIQRTEQRDSAMYRCASSLRLAGASSYNEQFFGPGTRLTVL.

CDR3 protein: CASSQGVVVQNTEAFF. CDR3 DNA: TGCGCCAGCAGCCAAGGCGTGGTGGTACAGAACACTGAAGCTTTCTTT. The chain links TRBV4-1 to TRBJ1-1; D ambiguous. Germline CDR1 is MGHRA and CDR2 is YSYEKL. The CDR3 is made up of 16 amino acids. Trimming took 1 base from V and 1 from J, leaving 13 bases between them.

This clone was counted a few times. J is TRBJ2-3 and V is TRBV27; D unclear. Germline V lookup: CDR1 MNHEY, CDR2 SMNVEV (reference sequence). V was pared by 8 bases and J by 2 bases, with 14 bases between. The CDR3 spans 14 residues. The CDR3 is CASRTAHSTDTQYF. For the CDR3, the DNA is TGTGCCAGCCGTACGGCCCACTCCACAGATACGCAGTATTTT.

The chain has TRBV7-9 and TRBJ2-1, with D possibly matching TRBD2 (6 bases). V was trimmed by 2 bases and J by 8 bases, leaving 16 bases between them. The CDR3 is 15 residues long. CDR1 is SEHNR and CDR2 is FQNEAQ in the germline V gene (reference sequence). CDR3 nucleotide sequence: TGTGCCAGCAGCTTATTAGGAGGGAAGGGTGATGAGCAGTTCTTC. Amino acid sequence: CASSLLGGKGDEQFF.

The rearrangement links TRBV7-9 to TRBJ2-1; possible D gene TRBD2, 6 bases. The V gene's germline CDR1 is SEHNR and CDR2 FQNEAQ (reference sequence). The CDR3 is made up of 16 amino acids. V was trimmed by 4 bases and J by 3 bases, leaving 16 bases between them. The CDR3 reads CASSSSGTEGYNEQFF. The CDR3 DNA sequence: TGTGCCAGCAGCTCCTCCGGGACTGAAGGCTACAATGAGCAGTTCTTC.

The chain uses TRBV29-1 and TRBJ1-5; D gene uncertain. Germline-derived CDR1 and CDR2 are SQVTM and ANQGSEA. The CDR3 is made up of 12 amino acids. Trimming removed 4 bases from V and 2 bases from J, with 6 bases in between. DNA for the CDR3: TGCAGCGTTGCGGAGGGCAATCAGCCCCAGCATTTT. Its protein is CSVAEGNQPQHF.

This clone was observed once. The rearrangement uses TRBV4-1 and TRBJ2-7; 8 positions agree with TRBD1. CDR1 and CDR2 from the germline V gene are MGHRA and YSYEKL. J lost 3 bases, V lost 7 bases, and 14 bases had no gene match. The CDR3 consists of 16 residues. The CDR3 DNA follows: TGCGCCAGCACGGGGACAGGAAAACCCAACGACTACGAGCAGTACTTC. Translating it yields CASTGTGKPNDYEQYF.

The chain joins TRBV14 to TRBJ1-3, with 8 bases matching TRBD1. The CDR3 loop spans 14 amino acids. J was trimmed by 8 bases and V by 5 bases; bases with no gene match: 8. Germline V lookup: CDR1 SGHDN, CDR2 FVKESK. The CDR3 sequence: CASSRQGAKDTIYF. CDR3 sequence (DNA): TGTGCCAGCAGCAGGCAGGGGGCAAAGGACACCATATATTTT.

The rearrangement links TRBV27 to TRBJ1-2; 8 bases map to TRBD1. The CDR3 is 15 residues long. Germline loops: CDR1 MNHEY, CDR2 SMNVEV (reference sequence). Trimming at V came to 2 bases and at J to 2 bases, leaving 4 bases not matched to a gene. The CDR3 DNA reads TGTGCCAGCAGTTTACAGGGGGCCCCCAACTATGGCTACACCTTC. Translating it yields CASSLQGAPNYGYTF.

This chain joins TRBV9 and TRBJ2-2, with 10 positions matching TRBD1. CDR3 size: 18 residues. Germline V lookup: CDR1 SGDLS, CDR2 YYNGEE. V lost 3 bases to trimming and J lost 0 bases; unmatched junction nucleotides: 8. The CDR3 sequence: CASSARGQGVTNTGELFF. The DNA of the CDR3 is TGTGCCAGCAGCGCAAGAGGACAGGGGGTAACGAACACCGGGGAGCTGTTTTTT.

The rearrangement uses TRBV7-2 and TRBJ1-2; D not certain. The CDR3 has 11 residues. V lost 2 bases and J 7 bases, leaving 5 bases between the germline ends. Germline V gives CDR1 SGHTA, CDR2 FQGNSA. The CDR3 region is CASSLFSGYTF. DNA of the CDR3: TGTGCCAGCAGCTTATTCTCTGGCTACACCTTC.

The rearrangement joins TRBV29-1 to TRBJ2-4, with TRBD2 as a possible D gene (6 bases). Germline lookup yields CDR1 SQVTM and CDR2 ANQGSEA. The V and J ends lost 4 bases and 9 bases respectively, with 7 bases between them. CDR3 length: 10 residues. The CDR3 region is CSVVEGIQYF. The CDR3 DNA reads TGCAGCGTTGTGGAGGGCATTCAGTACTTC.

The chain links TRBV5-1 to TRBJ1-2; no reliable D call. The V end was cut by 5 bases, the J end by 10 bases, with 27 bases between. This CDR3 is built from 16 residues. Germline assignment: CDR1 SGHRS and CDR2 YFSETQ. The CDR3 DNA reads TGCGCCAGCAGTCAGACCGGGCCCGGGTTAACTATTGACTACACCTTC. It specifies CASSQTGPGLTIDYTF.

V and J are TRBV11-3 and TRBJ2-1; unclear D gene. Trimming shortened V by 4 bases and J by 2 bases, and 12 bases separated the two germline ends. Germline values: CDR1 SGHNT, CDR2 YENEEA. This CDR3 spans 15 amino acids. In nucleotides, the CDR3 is TGTGCCAGCAGCTCCGAAGGGTCCCCCTACAATGAGCAGTTCTTC. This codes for CASSSEGSPYNEQFF.

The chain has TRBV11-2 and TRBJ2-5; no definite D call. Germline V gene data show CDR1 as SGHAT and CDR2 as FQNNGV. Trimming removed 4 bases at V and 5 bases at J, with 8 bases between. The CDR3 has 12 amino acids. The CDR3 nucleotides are TGTGCCAGCAGCTCATTGGGGGAGACCCAGTACTTC. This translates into CASSSLGETQYF.

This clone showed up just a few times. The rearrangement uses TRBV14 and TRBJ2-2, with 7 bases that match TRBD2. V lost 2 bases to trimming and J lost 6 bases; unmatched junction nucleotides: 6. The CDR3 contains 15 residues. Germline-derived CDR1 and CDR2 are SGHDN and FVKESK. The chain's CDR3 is CASSQNSGGPGELFF. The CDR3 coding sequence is TGTGCCAGCAGCCAAAACTCGGGGGGACCCGGGGAGCTGTTTTTT.

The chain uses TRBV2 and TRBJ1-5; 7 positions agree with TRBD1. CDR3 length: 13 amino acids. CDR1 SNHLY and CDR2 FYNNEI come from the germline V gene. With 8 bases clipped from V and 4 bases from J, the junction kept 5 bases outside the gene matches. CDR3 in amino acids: CASSGQANQPQHF. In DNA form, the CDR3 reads TGTGCCAGCTCAGGACAGGCTAATCAGCCCCAGCATTTT.

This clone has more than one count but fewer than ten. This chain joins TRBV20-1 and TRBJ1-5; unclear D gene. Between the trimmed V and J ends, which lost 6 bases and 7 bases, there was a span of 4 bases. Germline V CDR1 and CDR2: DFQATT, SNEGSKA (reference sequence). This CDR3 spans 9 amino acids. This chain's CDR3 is CSAGQPQHF. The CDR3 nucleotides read TGCAGTGCCGGACAGCCCCAGCATTTT.

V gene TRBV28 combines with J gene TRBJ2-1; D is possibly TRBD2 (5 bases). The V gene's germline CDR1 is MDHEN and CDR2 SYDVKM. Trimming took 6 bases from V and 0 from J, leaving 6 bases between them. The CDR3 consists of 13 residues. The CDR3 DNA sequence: TGTGCCAGCAGGGAGGCCTCCTACAATGAGCAGTTCTTC. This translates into CASREASYNEQFF.

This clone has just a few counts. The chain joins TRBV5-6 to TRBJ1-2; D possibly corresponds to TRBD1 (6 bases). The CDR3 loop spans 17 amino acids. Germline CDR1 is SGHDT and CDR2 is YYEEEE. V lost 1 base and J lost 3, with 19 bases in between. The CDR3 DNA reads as TGTGCCAGCAGCTTGTCAGGGCAGGGGTATTTCGACTATGGCTACACCTTC. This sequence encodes CASSLSGQGYFDYGYTF.

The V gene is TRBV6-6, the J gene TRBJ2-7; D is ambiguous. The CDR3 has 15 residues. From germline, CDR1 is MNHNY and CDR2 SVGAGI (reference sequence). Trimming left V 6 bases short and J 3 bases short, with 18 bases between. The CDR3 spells CASSPGGVSNYEQYF. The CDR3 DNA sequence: TGTGCCAGCAGCCCCGGTGGTGTTTCGAACTACGAGCAGTACTTC.

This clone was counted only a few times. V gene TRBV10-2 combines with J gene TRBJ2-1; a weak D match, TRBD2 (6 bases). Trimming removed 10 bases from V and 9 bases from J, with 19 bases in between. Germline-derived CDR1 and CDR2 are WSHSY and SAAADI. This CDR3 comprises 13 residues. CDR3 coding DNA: TGCGCCACCCTTGGGGACTCCCTCAGTGAGCAGTTCTTC. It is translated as CATLGDSLSEQFF.

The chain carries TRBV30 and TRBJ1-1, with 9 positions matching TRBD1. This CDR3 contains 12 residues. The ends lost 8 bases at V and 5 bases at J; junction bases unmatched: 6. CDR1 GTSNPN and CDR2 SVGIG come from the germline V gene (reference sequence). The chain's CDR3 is CASTGTGTEAFF. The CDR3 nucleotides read TGTGCCAGTACTGGGACAGGGACTGAAGCTTTCTTT.